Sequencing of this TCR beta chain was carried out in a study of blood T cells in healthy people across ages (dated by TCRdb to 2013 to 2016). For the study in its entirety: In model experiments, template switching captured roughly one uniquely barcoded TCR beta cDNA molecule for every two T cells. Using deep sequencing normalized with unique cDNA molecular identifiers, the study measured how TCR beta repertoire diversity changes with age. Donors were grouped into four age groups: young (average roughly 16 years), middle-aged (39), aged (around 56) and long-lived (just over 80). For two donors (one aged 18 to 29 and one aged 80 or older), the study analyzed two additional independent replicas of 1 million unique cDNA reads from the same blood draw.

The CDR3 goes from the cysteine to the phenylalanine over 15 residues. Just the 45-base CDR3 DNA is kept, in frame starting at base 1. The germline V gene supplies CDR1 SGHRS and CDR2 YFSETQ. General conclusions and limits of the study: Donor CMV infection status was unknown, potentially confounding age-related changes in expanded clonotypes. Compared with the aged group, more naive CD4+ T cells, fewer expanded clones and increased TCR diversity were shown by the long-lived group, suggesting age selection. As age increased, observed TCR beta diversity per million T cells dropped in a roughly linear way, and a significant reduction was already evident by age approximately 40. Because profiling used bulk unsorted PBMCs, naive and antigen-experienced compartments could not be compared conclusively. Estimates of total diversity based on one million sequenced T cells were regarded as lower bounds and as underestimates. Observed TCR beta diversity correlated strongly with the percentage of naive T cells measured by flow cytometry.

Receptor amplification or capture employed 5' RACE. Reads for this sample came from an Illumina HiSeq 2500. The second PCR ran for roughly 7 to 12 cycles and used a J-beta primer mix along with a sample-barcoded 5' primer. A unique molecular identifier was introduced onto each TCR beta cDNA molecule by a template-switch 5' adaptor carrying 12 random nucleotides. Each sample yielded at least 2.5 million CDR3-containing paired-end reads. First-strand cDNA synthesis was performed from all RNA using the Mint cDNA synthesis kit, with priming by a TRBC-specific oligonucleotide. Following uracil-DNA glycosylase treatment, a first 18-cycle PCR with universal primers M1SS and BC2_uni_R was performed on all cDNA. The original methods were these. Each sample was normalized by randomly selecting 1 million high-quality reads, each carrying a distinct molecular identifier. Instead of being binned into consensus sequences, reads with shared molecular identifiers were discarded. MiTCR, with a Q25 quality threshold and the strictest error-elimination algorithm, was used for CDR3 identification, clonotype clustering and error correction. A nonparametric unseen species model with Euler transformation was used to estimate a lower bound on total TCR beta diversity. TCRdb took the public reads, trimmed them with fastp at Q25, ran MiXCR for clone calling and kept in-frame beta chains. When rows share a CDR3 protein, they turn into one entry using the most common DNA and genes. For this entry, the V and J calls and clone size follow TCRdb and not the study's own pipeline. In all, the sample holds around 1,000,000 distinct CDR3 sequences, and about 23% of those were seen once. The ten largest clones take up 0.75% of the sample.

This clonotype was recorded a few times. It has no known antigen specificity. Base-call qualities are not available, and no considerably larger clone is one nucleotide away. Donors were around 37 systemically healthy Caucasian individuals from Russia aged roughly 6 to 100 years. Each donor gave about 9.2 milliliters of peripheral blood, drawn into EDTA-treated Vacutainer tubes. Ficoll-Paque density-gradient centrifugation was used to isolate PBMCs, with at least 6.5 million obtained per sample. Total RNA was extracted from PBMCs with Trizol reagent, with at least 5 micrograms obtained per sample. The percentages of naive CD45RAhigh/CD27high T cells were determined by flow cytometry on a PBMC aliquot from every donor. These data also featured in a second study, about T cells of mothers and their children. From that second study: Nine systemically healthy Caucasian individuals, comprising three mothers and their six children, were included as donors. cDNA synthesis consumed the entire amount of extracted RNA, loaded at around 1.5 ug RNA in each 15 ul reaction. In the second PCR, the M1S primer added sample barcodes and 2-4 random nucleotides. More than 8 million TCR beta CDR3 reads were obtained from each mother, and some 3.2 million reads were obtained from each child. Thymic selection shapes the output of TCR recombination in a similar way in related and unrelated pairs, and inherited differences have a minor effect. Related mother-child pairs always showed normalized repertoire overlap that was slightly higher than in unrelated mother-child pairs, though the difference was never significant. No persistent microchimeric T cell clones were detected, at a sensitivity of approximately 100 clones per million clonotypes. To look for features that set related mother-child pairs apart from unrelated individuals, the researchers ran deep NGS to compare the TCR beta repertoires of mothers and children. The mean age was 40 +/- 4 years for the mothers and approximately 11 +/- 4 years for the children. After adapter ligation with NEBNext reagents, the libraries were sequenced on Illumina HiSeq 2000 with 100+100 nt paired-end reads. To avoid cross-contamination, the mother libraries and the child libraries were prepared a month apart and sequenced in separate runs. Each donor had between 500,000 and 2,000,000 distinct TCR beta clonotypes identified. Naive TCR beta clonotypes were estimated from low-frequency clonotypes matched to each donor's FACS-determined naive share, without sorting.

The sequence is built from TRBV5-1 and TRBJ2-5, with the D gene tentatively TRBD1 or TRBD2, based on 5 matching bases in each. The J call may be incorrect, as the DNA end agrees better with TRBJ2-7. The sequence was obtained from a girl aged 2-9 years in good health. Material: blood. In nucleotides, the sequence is TGCGCCAGCAGCTTGGATGCAGGGAGTTATTTCGAGCAGTACTTC. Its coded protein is CASSLDAGSYFEQYF.